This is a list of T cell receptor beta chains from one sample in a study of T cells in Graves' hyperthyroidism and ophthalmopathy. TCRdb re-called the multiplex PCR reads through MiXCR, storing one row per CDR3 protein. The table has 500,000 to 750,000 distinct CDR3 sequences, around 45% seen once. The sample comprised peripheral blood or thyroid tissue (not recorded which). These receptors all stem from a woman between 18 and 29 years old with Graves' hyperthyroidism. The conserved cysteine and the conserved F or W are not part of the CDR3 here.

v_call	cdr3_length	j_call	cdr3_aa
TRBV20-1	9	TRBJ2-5	SAAGAETQY
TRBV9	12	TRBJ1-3	ASSPSLSGNTIY
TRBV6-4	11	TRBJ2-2	ARSGTNTGELF
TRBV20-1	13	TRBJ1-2	SARDWDGANYGYT
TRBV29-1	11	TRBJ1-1	SGGGGGDTEAF
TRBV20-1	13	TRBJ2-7	SANPGTSVTYEQY
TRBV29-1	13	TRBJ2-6	SVEATWTGANVLT
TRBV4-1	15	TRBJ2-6	ASSPADGRSGANVLT
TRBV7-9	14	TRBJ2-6	ASSFGQGSGANVLT
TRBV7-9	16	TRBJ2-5	ASSQVISPASPQETQY
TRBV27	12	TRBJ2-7	ASSYGYSSYEQY
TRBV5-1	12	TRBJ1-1	ASSRNLGGNEAF
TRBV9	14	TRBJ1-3	ASSTRTSNSGNTIY
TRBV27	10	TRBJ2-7	ATRTLGYEQY
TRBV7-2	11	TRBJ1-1	ASSRTGGNEAF
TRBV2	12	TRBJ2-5	ASSEGGRGETQY
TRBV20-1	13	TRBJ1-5	SAPDGSWGNQPQH
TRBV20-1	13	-	SVPLAGGPRDTQY
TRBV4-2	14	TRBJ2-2	ASSHRTGVDTGELF
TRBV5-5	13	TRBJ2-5	ASSLEAGGQETQY
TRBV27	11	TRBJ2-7	ASTTRGLDEQY
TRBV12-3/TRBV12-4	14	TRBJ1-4	ASSSLLAGTNEKLF
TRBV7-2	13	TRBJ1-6	ASSRLRDSDSPLH
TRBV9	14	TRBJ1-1	ASTDIGGVENTEAF
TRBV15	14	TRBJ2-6	ATSSRLGSGANVLT
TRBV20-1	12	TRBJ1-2	SARETRGADGYT
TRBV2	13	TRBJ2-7	ASSSRDRGSYEQY
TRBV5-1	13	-	ASSFRRPSTDMQY
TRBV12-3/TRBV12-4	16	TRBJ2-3	ASSLPLGLAGRSDTQY
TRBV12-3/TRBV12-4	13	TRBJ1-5	ASTSSGQGEETQH
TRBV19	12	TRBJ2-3	ASRSSGSTNTQY
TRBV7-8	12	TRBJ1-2	ASSLEKWNYGYT
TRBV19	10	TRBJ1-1	ASKSGVTEAF
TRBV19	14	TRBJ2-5	ASSERDRETRETQY
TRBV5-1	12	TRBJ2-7	ASRVGLAGDEQY
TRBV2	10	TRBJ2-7	ASLLAGGTPS
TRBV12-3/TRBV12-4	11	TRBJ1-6	ASRVGGKSPLH
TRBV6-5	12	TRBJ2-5	ASTGGIGRETQY
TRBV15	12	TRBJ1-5	ATSRDRGNQLQH
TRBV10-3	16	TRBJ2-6	ASIGDSPSYSGANVLT
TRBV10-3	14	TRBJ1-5	AISESWDRFYQPQH
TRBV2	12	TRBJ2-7	ASSEDGSSYEQY